The rows below give T cell receptor beta chains drawn from one sample of a study of shared clonotypes between healthy human individuals. The method was immunoSEQ multiplex PCR; TCRdb's version includes in-frame clones alone and lacks a portion of them. Of some 790,000 clones in the sample, around 77% are singletons; the top ten hold approximately 1.8%. Specimen: memory CD4+ T cells sorted from blood. These receptors were taken from a woman aged 25 to 39 in good health. Both conserved end residues are part of each CDR3. D genes are given only for firm matches. Clone size is shown for a subset of rows, as once, few, many or a class of expanded clone.

j_call v_call d_call clone_size cdr3_aa cdr3_nt
TRBJ1-6 TRBV27 NA NA CASSRDSRPSPLHF TGTGCCAGCAGCAGGGACTCCCGGCCCTCACCCCTCCACTTT
TRBJ2-1 TRBV5-4 TRBD2 NA CASSLGLAVDEQFF TGTGCCAGCAGCCTGGGACTAGCCGTCGATGAGCAGTTCTTC
TRBJ2-5 TRBV6-1 TRBD1 once CASSDPDRVYETQYF TGTGCCAGCAGTGATCCGGACAGGGTATACGAGACCCAGTACTTC
TRBJ2-5 TRBV10-2 TRBD1 NA CASRKQGKQETQYF TGCGCCAGCAGGAAACAGGGGAAGCAAGAGACCCAGTACTTC
TRBJ2-3 TRBV28 TRBD2 NA CASNLAGGFSTDTQYF TGTGCCAGCAATCTAGCGGGAGGGTTTAGCACAGATACGCAGTATTTT
TRBJ1-1 TRBV6-5 TRBD1 NA CASRRDRDDEAFF TGTGCCAGCAGGCGCGACAGGGATGATGAAGCTTTCTTT
TRBJ1-1 TRBV10-3 NA NA CAITTGRAEAFF TGTGCCATCACAACAGGACGGGCGGAAGCTTTCTTT
TRBJ2-1 TRBV19 TRBD2 NA CASNPLSGRAVDEQFF TGTGCCAGTAACCCCCTTAGCGGGAGGGCCGTCGATGAGCAGTTCTTC
TRBJ2-5 TRBV11-2 NA NA CASTPTRLQETQYF TGTGCCAGCACCCCCACTAGGCTACAAGAGACCCAGTACTTC
TRBJ1-2 TRBV2 TRBD1 NA CASSERQGNSGYTF TGTGCCAGCAGTGAAAGACAGGGTAATAGCGGCTACACCTTC
TRBJ1-6 TRBV28 NA NA CASIDLPNSPLHF TGTGCCAGCATTGACCTGCCTAATTCACCCCTCCACTTT
TRBJ2-3 TRBV18 NA NA CASSPPGPDTQYF TGTGCCAGCTCACCACCTGGCCCAGATACGCAGTATTTT
TRBJ1-1 TRBV10-3 NA NA CATRGAQNTEAFF TGTGCCACCCGGGGGGCTCAGAACACTGAAGCTTTCTTT
TRBJ1-1 TRBV2 NA NA CASSDAPGLRNTEAFF TGTGCCAGCAGTGACGCCCCAGGGTTGAGGAACACTGAAGCTTTCTTT
TRBJ1-3 TRBV28 NA many CASRSGLPSGNTIYF TGTGCCAGCAGATCAGGGCTCCCCTCTGGAAACACCATATATTTT
TRBJ1-1 TRBV19 TRBD1 NA CASRDRGQRTEAFF TGTGCCAGTCGGGACAGGGGTCAGAGGACTGAAGCTTTCTTT
TRBJ1-2 TRBV6-5 NA NA CASSYSRGGFGYGYTF TGTGCCAGCAGTTACTCGAGGGGAGGGTTTGGCTATGGCTACACCTTC
TRBJ2-2 TRBV6-1 TRBD1 few CASSSDRAGELFF TGTGCCAGCAGTTCCGACAGGGCCGGGGAGCTGTTTTTT
TRBJ1-3 TRBV5-5 NA NA CASNDWGAGNTIYF TGTGCCAGCAACGATTGGGGAGCTGGAAACACCATATATTTT
TRBJ2-3 TRBV10-2 NA NA CASSESRVDTQYF TGCGCCAGCAGTGAGTCGAGAGTAGATACGCAGTATTTT
TRBJ1-2 TRBV6-6 NA NA CASRRDWKYTF TGTGCCAGCAGAAGGGACTGGAAATACACCTTC
TRBJ2-7 TRBV28 NA NA CASTPPGHQPPGYF TGTGCCAGCACCCCCCCGGGACACCAACCCCCGGGGTACTTC
TRBJ2-3 TRBV7-5 NA many CVRSLGGAGKWDTQYF TGTGTCAGAAGCTTAGGTGGGGCGGGAAAGTGGGATACGCAGTATTTT
TRBJ2-1 TRBV5-1 NA NA CASSLTPVGGEQFF TGCGCCAGCAGCTTGACCCCCGTCGGGGGTGAGCAGTTCTTC
TRBJ2-1 TRBV5-8 TRBD1 NA CASSFSPDRRTYNEQFF TGTGCCAGCAGTTTTTCCCCGGACAGGCGAACCTACAATGAGCAGTTCTTC
TRBJ1-2 TRBV6-5 NA NA CASNGGFYGYTF TGTGCCAGCAATGGGGGATTCTATGGCTACACCTTC
TRBJ1-1 TRBV28 NA NA CASSLGQPWKQNTEAFF TGTGCCAGCAGTTTAGGACAGCCTTGGAAACAAAACACTGAAGCTTTCTTT
TRBJ1-1 TRBV7-9 NA NA CASSTTVNTEAFF TGTGCCAGCAGCACTACAGTGAACACTGAAGCTTTCTTT
TRBJ1-1 TRBV25-1 NA NA CASSESGNTEAFF TGTGCCAGCAGTGAATCCGGGAACACTGAAGCTTTCTTT
TRBJ2-1 TRBV25-1 TRBD2 once CASSVPGLGKDEQFF TGTGCCAGCAGTGTCCCGGGACTAGGGAAGGATGAGCAGTTCTTC
TRBJ1-3 TRBV27 NA NA CASSLGPGAAGNTIYF TGTGCCAGCAGTTTAGGACCGGGGGCGGCAGGAAACACCATATATTTT